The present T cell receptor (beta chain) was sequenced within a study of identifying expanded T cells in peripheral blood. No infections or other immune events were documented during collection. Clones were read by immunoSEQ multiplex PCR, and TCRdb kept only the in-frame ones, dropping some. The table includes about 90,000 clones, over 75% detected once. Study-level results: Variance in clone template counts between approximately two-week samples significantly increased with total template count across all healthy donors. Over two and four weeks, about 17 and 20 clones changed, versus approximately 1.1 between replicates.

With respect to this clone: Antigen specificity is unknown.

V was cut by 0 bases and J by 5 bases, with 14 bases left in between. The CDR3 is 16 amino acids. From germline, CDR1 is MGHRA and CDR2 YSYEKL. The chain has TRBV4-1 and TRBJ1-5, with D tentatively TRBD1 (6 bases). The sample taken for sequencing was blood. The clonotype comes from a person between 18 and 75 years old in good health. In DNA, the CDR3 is TGCGCCAGCAGCCAAGAGGGCGGGGGCTTTCATCAGCCCCAGCATTTT. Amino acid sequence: CASSQEGGGFHQPQHF.